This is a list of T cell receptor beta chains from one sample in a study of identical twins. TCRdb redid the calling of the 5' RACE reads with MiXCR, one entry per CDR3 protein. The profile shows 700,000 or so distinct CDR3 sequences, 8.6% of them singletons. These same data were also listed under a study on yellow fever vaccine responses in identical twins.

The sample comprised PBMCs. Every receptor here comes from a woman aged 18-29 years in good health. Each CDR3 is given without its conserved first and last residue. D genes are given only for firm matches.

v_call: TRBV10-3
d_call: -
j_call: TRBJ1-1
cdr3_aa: AISEDSMNTEAF

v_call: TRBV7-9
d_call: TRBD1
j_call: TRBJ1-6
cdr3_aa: ASSSGTGYSPLH

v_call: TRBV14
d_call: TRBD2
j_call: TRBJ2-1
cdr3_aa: ASTRLAWGYNEQF

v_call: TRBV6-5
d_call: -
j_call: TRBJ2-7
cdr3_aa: ASSSIPELY

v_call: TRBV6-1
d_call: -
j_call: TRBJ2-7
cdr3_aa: ASGAYRDPSEQY

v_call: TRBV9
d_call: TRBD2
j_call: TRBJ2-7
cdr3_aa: ASSESLADHYEQY

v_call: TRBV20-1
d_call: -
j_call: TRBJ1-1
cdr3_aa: SARGESDTEAF

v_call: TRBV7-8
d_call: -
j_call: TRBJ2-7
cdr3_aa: ASSRIQGTEQY

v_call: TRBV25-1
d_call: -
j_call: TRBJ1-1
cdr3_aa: ASSEIKAGGAVTEAF

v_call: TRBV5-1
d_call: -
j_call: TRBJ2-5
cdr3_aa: ASSLALFQETQY

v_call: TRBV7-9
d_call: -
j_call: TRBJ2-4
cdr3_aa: ASSLGADKNIQY

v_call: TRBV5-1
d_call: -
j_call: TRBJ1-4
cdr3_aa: ASSSEGRNEKLF

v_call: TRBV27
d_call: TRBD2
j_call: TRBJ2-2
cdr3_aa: ASSPYPLAEDTGELF

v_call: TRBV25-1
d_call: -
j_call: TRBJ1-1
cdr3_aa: ASSPWGEPLPPTEAF

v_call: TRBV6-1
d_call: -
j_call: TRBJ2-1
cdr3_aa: ASRGAQGREQF

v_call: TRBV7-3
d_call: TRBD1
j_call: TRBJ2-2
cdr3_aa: ASSLQGFSGELF

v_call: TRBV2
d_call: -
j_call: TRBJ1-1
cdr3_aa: ASSEGVEAF

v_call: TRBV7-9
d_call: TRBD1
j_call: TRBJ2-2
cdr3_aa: ASSPITGGAFTGELF

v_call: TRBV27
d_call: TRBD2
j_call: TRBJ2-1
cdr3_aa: ASSWTSVINEQF

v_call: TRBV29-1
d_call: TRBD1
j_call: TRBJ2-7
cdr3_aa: SVYRGREDEQY

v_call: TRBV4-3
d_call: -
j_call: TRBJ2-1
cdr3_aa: ASSQDQPNNEQF

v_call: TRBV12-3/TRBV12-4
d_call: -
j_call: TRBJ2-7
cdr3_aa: ASRPDSQHSYEQY

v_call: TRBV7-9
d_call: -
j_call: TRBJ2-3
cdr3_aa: ASSRVADTQY

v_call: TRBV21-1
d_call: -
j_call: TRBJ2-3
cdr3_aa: ASSKARGASTDTQY

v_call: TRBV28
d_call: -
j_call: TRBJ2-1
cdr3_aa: ASSRERNEQF

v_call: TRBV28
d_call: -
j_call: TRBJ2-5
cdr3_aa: ASSLQRQVETQY

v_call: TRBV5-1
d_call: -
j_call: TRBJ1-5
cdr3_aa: ASSFDTEQPQH

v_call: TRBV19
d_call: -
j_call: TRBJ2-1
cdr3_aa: ASSISQAYNEQF

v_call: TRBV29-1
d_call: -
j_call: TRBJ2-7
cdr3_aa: SVGQNYEQY

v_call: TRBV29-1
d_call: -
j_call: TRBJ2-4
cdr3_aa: SVEVGVKNIQY

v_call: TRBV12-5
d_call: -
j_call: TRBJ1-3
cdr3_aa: ASGLTGGNTIY

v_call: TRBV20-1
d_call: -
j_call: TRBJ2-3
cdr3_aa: SAHERGSVTDTQY

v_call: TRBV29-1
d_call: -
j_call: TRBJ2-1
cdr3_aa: SVTVSGDDEQF

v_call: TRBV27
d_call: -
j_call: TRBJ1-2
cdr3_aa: ASRTWANYGYT

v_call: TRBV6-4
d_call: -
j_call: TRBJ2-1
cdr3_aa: ASSDSPGTVDEQF

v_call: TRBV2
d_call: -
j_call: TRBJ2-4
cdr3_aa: ASGLVAKNIQY

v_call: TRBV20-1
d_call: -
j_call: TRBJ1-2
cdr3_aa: SAQEGRRGYGYT

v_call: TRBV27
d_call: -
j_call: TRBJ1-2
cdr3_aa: ASSFGPGQSPYGYT

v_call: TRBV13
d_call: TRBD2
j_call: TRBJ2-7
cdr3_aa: ASSLVASGGYEQY

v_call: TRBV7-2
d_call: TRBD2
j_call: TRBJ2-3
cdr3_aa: ASSLAQLAGVTDTQY

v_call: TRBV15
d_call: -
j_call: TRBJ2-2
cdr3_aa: ATRGGLRTGELF

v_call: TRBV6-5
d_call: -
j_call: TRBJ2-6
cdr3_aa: ASSYSGRASSGANVLT

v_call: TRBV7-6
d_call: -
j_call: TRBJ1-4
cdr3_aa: ASSLGEGEKLF